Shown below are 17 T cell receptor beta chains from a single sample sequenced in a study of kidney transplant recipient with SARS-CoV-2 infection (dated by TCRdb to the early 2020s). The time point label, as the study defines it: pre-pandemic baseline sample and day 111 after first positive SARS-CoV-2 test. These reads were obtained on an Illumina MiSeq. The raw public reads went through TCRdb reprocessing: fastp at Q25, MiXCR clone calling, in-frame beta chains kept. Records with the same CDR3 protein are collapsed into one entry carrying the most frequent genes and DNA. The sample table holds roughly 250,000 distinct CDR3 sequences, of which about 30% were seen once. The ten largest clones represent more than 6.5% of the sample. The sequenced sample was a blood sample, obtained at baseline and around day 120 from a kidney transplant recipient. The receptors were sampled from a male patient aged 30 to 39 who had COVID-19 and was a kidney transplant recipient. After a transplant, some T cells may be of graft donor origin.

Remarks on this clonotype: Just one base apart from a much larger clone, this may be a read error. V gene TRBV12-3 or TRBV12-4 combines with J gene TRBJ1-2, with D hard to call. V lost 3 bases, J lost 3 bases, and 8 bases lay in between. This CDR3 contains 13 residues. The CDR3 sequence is CASSFRTHYGYTF. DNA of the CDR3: TGTGCCAGCAGTTTCAGGACCCACTATGGCTACACCTTC.

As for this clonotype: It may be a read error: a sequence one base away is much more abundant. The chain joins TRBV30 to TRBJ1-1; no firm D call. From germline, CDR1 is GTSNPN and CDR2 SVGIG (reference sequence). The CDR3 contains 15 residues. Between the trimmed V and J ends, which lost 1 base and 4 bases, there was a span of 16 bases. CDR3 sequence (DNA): TGTGCCTGGAGTGAAGCAGGAGGAGTGGTCACTGAAGCTTTCTTT. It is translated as CAWSEAGGVVTEAFF.

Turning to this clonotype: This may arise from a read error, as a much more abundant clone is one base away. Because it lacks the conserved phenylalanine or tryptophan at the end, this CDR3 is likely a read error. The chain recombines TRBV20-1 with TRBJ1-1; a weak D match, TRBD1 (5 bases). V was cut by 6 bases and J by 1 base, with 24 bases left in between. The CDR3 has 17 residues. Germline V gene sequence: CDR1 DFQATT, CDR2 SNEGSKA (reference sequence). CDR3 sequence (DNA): TGCAGTGCCAGCGTCCTCGGGGGGAAGCCCCCGAACACTGAAGCTTTCCTT. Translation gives CSASVLGGKPPNTEAFL.

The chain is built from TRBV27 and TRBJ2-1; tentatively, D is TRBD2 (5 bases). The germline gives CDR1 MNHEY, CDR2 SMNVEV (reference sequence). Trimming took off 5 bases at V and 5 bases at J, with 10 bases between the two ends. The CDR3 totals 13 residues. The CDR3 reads CASSPSGDNEQFF. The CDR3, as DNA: TGTGCCAGCAGTCCCTCCGGGGACAATGAGCAGTTCTTC.

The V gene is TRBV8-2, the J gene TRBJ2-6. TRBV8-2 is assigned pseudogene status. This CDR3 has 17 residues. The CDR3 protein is CGRPSRITQSRSNVLAF. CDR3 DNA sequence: TGTGGCAGGCCGAGTAGGATAACACAAAGTCGGTCCAACGTCCTGGCTTTC.

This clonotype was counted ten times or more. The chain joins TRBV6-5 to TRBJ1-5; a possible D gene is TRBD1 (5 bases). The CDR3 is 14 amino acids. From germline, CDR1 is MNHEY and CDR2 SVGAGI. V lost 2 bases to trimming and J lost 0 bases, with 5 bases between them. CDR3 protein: CASSYGGSNQPQHF. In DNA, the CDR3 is TGTGCCAGCAGTTACGGGGGTAGCAATCAGCCCCAGCATTTT.

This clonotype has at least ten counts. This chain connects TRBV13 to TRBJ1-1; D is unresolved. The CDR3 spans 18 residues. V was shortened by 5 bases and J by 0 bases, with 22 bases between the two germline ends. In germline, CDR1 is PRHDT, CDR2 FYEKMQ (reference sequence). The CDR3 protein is CASSPPLTLEVLNTEAFF. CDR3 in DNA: TGTGCCAGCAGCCCCCCTTTGACGTTGGAGGTTTTGAACACTGAAGCTTTCTTT.

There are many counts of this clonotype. Here the CDR3 reads CASSFPKLRRKTYGYTF. The CDR3 DNA sequence: TGCGCCAGCAGTTTTCCAAAGCTACGCAGAAAGACCTATGGCTACACCTTC. The chain employs TRBV23-1 and TRBJ1-2; D uncertain. TRBV23-1 is an ORF for which the function is uncertain. Trimming took off 5 bases at V and 4 bases at J, with 23 bases between the two ends. The CDR3 has 17 amino acids.

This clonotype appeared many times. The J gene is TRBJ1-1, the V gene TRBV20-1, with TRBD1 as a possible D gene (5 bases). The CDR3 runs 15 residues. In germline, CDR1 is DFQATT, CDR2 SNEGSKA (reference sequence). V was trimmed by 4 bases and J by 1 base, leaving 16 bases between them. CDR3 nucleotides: TGCAGTGCTAAGGGAGGTGGGGGGGAGAACACTGAAGCTTTCTTT. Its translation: CSAKGGGGENTEAFF.

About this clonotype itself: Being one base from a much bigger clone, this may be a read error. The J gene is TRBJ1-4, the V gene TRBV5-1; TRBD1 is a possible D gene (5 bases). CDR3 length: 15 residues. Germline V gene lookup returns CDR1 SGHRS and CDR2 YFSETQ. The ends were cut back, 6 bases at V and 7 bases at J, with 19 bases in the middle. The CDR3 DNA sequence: TGCGCCAGCAAAATCCTGTCCGGGGGACTTGAAAAACTGTTTTTT. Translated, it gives CASKILSGGLEKLFF.

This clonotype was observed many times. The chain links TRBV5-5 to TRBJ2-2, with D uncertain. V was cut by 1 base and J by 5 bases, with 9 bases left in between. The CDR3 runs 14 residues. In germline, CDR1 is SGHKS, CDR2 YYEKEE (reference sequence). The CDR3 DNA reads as TGTGCCAGCAGCTTGCTTGGGGTGACCGGGGAGCTGTTTTTT. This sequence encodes CASSLLGVTGELFF.

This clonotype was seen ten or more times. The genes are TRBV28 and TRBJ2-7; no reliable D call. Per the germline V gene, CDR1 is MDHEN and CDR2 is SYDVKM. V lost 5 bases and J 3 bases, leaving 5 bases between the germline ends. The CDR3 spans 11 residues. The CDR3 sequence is CASSRFYEQYF. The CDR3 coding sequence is TGTGCCAGCAGTCGATTCTACGAGCAGTACTTC.

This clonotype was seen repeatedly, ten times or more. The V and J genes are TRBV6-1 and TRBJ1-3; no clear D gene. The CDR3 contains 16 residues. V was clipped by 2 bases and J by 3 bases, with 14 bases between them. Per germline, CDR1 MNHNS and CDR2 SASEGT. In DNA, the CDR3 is TGTGCCAGCAGTGAACTGAGGGCTGGGATTGGAAACACCATATATTTT. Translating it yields CASSELRAGIGNTIYF.

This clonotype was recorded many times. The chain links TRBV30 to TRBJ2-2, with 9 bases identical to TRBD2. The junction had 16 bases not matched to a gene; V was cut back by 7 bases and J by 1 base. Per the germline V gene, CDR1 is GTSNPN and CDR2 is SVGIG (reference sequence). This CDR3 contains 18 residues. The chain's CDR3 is CASRGYPASGKNTGELFF. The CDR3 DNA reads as TGTGCCTCACGTGGCTATCCGGCTAGCGGGAAGAACACCGGGGAGCTGTTTTTT. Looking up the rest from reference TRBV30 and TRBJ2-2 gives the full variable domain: SQTIHQWPATLVQPVGSPLSLECTVEGTSNPNLYWYRQAAGRGLQLLFYSVGIGQISSEVPQNLSASRPQDRQFILSSKKLLLSDSGFYLCASRGYPASGKNTGELFFGEGSRLTVL.

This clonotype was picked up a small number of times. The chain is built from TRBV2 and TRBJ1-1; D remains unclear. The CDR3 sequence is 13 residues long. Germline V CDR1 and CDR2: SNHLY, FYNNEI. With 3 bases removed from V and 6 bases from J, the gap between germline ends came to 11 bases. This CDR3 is CASSDREVAEAFF. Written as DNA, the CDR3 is TGTGCCAGCAGTGATAGGGAGGTAGCTGAAGCTTTCTTT.

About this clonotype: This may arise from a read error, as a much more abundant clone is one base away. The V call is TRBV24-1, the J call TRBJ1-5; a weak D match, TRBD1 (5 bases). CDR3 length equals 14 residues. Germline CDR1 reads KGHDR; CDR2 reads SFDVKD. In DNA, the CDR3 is TGTGCCACCGGTGATCGACAGATCAATCAGCCCCAGCATTTT. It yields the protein CATGDRQINQPQHF.

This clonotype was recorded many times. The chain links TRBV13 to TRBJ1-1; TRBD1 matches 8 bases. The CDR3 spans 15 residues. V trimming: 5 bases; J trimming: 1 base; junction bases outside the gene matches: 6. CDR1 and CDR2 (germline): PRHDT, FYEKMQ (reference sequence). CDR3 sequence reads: CASSGSGTGNTEAFF. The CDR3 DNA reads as TGTGCCAGCAGCGGATCCGGGACAGGGAACACTGAAGCTTTCTTT.